This T cell receptor (beta chain) was sequenced in a study of CD8 T cells in Susac syndrome. Negative isolation yielded CD4+ and CD8+ T cells, and FACS enriched TEMRA cells. A quantity of about 0.5 to 1 ug RNA underwent reverse transcription using random hexamers. The TCR beta CDR3 was amplified by immunoSEQ multiplex PCR across 54 Vbeta, 13 Jbeta. From the immunoSEQ multiplex PCR reads, TCRdb called clonotypes with MiXCR, one entry per CDR3 protein. The sample consists of about 210,000 distinct CDR3 sequences, around 95% of them appearing once. V lost 7 bases to trimming and J lost 9 bases, with 15 bases between them. From germline, CDR1 is DFQATT and CDR2 SNEGSKA (reference sequence). The CDR3 covers 11 residues. This clonotype was counted once.

This clonotype originated in a human donor with multiple sclerosis. This chain joins TRBV20-1 and TRBJ1-1; the D gene is possibly TRBD1 (5 bases). Material for sequencing was CD4+ T cells from PBMCs. CDR3 coding DNA: TGCAGTGTCCCGGCCGGGACGAAAGCTTTCTTT. Translating gives CSVPAGTKAFF.